Sequencing of this T cell receptor beta chain was carried out in a study of CD8+ T cells in alopecia areata. Study results and caveats: Persistence in scalp and blood during tofacitinib was observed for many expanded lesional clones. Affected lesional scalp, above all in alopecia totalis/universalis, was more clonal than normal scalp.

Trimming left V 1 base short and J 6 bases short, with 7 bases between. Germline V gives CDR1 MGHRA, CDR2 YSYEKL. The CDR3 consists of 14 residues. Once RNA had been extracted, it was reverse transcribed into cDNA to act as the sequencing template. Clones were sequenced by immunoSEQ multiplex PCR, and TCRdb holds only the in-frame ones, with some missing. Of 150,000 to 250,000 clones listed, roughly three fifths were seen once; the top ten hold around 3.2%. This clone was observed a few times. Its antigen is currently unknown. Indicated treatment: oral pan-JAK inhibitor, 5-10 mg twice daily. This receptor was obtained from a human donor with alopecia areata. The gene calls are TRBV4-1 and TRBJ1-6; D is unresolved. The source was CD4+ T cells sorted from blood, collected at week 4, from a patient treated with tofacitinib. The CDR3 is CASSQGVTNSPLHF. In DNA form, the CDR3 reads TGCGCCAGCAGCCAAGGGGTCACTAATTCACCCCTCCACTTT.